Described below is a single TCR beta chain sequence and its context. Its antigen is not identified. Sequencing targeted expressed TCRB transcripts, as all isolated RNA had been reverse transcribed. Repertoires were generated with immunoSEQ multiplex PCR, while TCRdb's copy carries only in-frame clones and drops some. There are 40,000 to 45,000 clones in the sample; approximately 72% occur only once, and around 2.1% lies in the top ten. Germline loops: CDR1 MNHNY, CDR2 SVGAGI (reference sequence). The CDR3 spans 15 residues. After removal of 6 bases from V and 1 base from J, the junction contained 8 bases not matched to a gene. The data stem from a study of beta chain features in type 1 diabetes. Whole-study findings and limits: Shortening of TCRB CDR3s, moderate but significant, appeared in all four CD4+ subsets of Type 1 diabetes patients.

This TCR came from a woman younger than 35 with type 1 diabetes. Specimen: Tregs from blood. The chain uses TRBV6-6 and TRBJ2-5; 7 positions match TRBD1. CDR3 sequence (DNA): TGTGCCAGCAGGCATGGACAGGTAGCCCAAGAGACCCAGTACTTC. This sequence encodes CASRHGQVAQETQYF.